A selection of T cell receptor beta chains follows, all from one sample in a study of T cell repertoires in cytomegalovirus infection. MiXCR, run by TCRdb on the reads, gives a single entry per CDR3 protein. The sample contains about 60,000 distinct CDR3 sequences, over 15% of which appear only once. These receptors have no identified antigens. This material consisted of CD8+ T cells from cultured PBMCs, taken from culture after CMV antigen stimulation. Receptor source: a human donor in good health (CMV status not recorded). Some clones in this sample may be carry-over from other donors' samples. Both conserved end residues are trimmed from each CDR3.

V,J,CDR3
TRBV6-2/TRBV6-3,TRBJ1-1,ASINDGMNTEAF
TRBV6-5,TRBJ2-7,ASSLGTGGAYEQY
TRBV28,TRBJ2-7,ASRPGRAYEQY
TRBV6-2/TRBV6-3,TRBJ2-1,ASSYGTGGSYNEQF
TRBV28,TRBJ1-1,ASSLSGAGTEAF
TRBV9,TRBJ1-2,ASSVGFYGYT
TRBV20-1,TRBJ1-6,SARVFPKTDNSPLH
TRBV20-1,TRBJ2-7,SASGGVSSYEQY
TRBV7-7,TRBJ2-4,ASSRGDQPGLGAKNIQY
TRBV25-1,TRBJ1-1,ASTHSGEHTEAF
TRBV4-1,TRBJ2-1,ASSQRRANEQF
TRBV7-9,TRBJ2-5,ASSPPRTGPQETQY
TRBV7-2,TRBJ1-2,ASTLRGNYDGYT
TRBV9,TRBJ1-1,ASSVGGSSTEAF
TRBV27,TRBJ1-6,ASKQTAGNSPLH
TRBV6-1,TRBJ1-1,ASSATKTGTPTEAF
TRBV12-3/TRBV12-4,TRBJ2-7,ASSLVLGEQY
TRBV6-5,TRBJ2-2,ASSYSSAGTVITGELF
TRBV7-6,TRBJ2-3,ASSSAGDTQY
TRBV28,TRBJ2-7,ASSLRLAVVGIYEQY
TRBV7-2,TRBJ1-2,ASSLGQTHYGYT
TRBV13,TRBJ2-1,ASSLEQDYNEQF
TRBV6-2/TRBV6-3,TRBJ1-5,ASSYSSINQPQH
TRBV7-2,TRBJ2-7,ASSLMGTGGYEQY
TRBV5-5,TRBJ2-3,ASSLRVFSTDTQY
TRBV28,TRBJ2-1,ASSTTGTINEQF
TRBV27,TRBJ2-5,ASSLARPEGAQY
TRBV12-3/TRBV12-4,TRBJ2-3,ASSLDTDTQY
TRBV28,TRBJ1-2,ASTPLGDNYGYT
TRBV6-6,TRBJ1-1,ASSYFVNTEAF
TRBV24-1,TRBJ2-3,ATSEEPGDTQY
TRBV7-3,TRBJ2-1,ASSLRSQGHNEQF
TRBV6-2/TRBV6-3,TRBJ2-2,ASSPSLATGELF
TRBV7-8,TRBJ1-2,ASSTGVRGPSNYGYT